Sequencing of this TCR beta chain was carried out in a study of T cell responses to AZD1222 COVID-19 vaccine (dated by TCRdb to the early 2020s). Background for the entire study: AZD1222 recipients given second doses at about 4 weeks or at about 12 weeks were pooled, since spike-specific TCR depth and breadth were not found to differ between the two schedules. A total of approximately 240 trial participants underwent TCR sequencing, of whom nearly 210 received two doses of AZD1222 and about 25 received two doses of the MenACWY control vaccine. Trial participants were enrolled by age into subgroups of 18-55, 56-69 and 70-plus years, and approximately 150, 30 and 60 TCR-sequenced participants, respectively, were included in these subgroups. Overall results and qualifications from the work: After two AZD1222 doses, both the breadth and the depth of spike-specific TCRs were significantly higher than at day 0 and than in MenACWY recipients. Participants were mostly white British and included more females than males, and it was suggested by the authors that clonal diversity may have been underestimated. Reportedly, almost half of the unique spike-specific TCRs recognized epitopes lying outside the regions that are mutated in the B.1.351 and B.1.1.7 variants. Vaccine-associated CD4 TCRs spanned the whole spike protein, with dominant responses in regions 160-218 and 743-854. The 56-69-year group was small, and its depth increase did not reach significance, likely because of low power. Because no samples from the day 14 peak response were available, repertoires could be characterized only after the peak T cell response. Conclusions about previously exposed vaccinees were limited because only six AZD1222 recipients were SARS-CoV-2 seropositive at baseline.

The germline V gene yields MRHNA for CDR1 and SNTAGT for CDR2. V is cut by 3 bases and J by 0 bases, and the space between the germline ends is 15 bases. Reading from cysteine to phenylalanine, the CDR3 counts 18 amino acids. Solely the CDR3 DNA is kept, with 54 bases framed from the first base. This specimen's time point label, per the study, means: baseline before first vaccination. Vaccinee samples were obtained from the UK trials COV001 and COV002, which included a single-blind randomized controlled phase 2/3 trial of AZD1222 (ChAdOx1 nCoV-19) in healthy adults. For TCRbeta chain sequencing, PBMC samples were collected from trial participants at day 0 and at day 28 after the second dose. The CDR3 regions of human TCRbeta chains were subjected to immunosequencing. Per the source publication's procedure: Repertoire TCRs were matched against a reference library of SARS-CoV-2-specific TCRs generated with the MIRA antigen-specificity platform. Breadth was defined as the fraction of unique TCRs that were SARS-CoV-2-associated. Depth was defined as the fraction of total T cells that were SARS-CoV-2-associated. Using the MIRA data, every spike-specific TCR was mapped to the spike region that the TCR reacted to and assigned to either a CD4 or a CD8 class. Log10-transformed breadth and depth values were compared by one-way ANOVA with Sidak's multiple comparisons tests. TCRdb retrieved this table from immuneACCESS and kept in-frame rearrangements only. Not all clones are present; in checked studies, unresolved V genes account for under half, and no reason is known for the remainder. V and J calls and clone size are as listed in that table; D and trimming were resolved from the DNA. This sample gives approximately 150,000 clones in total; roughly nine tenths of them show up just once. Together, the top ten hold under 3.5% of the sample.

Comment on this clone: This clone's antigen is unknown. Within one base of it there is no much larger clone, and no base qualities were kept.

This sequence was found in an adult in good health. The chain is encoded by TRBV6-4 joined to TRBJ1-6; no D gene call is confident. Sample: peripheral blood, taken on day 0 of AZD1222 vaccination. The DNA sequence is as follows: TGTGCCAGCAGTGAATACGGGTCTCCCAGCTCCTATAATTCACCCCTCCACTTT. This codes for CASSEYGSPSSYNSPLHF.